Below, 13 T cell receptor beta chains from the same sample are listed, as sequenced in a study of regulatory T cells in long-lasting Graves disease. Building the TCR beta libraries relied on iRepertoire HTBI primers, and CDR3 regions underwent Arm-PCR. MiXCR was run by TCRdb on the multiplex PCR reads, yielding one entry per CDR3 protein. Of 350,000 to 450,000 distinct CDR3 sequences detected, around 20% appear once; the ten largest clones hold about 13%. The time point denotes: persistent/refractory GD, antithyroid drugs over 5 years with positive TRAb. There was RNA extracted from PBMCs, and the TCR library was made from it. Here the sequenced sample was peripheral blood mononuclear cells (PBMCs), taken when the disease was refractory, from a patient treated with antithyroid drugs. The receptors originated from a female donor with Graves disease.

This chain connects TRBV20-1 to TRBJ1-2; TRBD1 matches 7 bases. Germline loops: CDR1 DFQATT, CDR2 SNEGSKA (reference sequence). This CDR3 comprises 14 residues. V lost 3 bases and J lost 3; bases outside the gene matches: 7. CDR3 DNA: TGCAGTGCTAGTAGACAGGGTTTGGACTATGGCTACACCTTC. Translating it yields CSASRQGLDYGYTF.

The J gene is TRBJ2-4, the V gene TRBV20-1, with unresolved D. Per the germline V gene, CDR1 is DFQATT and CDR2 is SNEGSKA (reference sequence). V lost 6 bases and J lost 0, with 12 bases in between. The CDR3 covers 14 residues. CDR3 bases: TGCAGTGCCCACGACGGGTTAGCCAAAAACATTCAGTACTTC. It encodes CSAHDGLAKNIQYF.

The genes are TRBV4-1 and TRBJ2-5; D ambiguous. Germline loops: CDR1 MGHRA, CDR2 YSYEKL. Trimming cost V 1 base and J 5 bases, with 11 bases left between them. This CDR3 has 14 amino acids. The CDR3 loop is CASSQGTTKETQYF. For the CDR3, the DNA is TGCGCCAGCAGCCAAGGGACCACAAAGGAGACCCAGTACTTC.

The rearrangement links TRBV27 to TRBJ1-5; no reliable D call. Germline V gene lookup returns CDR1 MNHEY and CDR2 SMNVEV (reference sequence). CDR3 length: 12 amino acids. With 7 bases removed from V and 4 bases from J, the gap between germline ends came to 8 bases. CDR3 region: CASKAPNQPQHF. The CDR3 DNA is TGTGCCAGCAAAGCTCCAAATCAGCCCCAGCATTTT.

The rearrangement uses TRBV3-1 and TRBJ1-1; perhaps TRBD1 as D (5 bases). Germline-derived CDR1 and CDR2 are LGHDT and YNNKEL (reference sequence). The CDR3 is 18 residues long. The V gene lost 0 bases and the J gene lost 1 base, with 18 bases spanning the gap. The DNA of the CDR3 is TGTGCCAGCAGCCAAGAGCCGGGACGGGGAGGACGGAACACTGAAGCTTTCTTT. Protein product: CASSQEPGRGGRNTEAFF. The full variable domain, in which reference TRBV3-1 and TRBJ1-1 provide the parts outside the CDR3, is DTAVSQTPKYLVTQMGNDKSIKCEQNLGHDTMYWYKQDSKKFLKIMFSYNNKELIINETVPNRFSPKSPDKAHLNLHINSLELGDSAVYFCASSQEPGRGGRNTEAFFGQGTRLTVV.

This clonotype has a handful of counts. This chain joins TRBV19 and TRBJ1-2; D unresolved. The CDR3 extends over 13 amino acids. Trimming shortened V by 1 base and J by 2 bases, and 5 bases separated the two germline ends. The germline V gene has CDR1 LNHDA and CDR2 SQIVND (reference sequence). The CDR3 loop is CASSIVGNYGYTF. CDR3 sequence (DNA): TGTGCCAGTAGTATAGTAGGCAACTATGGCTACACCTTC.

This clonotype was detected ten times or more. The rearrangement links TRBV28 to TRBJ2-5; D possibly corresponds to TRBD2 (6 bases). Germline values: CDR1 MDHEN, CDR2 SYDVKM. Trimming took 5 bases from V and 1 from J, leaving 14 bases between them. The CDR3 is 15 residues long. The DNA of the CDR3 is TGTGCCAGCAGTCCCCTGGGGGGTTCCCAAGAGACCCAGTACTTC. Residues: CASSPLGGSQETQYF.

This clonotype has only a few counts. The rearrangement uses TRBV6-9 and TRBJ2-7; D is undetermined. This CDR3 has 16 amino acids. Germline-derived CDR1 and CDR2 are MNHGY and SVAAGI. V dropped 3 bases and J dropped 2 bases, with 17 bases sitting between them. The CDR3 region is CASSYDTLGRTYEQYF. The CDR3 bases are TGTGCCAGCAGTTACGACACCCTTGGTAGAACCTACGAGCAGTACTTC.

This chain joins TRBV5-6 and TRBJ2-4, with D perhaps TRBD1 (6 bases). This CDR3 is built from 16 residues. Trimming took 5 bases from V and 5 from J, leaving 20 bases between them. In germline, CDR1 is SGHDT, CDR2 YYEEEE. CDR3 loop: CASSYSTVQGENIQYF. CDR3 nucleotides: TGTGCCAGCAGTTACTCGACCGTACAGGGTGAAAACATTCAGTACTTC.

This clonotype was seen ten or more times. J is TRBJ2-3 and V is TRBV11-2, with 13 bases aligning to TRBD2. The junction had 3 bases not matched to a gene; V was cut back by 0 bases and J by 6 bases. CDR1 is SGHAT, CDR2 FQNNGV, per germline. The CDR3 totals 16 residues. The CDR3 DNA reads TGTGCCAGCAGCTTAGAGGGACTAGCGGGAACTGATACGCAGTATTTT. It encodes CASSLEGLAGTDTQYF.

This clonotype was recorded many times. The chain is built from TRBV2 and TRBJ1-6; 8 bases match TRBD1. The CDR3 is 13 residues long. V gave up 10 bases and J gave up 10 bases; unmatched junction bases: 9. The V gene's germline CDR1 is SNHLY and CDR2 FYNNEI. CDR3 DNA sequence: TGTGCCACCAGGGGGCAGGGCGACTCACCCCTCCACTTT. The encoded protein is CATRGQGDSPLHF.

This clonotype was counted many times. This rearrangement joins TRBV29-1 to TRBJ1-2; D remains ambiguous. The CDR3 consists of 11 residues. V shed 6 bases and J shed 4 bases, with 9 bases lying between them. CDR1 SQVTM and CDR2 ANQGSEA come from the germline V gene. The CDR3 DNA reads TGCAGCGTCACGGACGGCTATGGCTACACCTTC. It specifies CSVTDGYGYTF.

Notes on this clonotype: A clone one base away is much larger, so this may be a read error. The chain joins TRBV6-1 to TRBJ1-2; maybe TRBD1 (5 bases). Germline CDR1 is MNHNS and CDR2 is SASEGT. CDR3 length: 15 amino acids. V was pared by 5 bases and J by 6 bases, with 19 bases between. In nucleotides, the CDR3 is TGTGCCAGCAGTCAGGGACCCGTGTCGAGCCATGGCTACACCTTC. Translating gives CASSQGPVSSHGYTF.